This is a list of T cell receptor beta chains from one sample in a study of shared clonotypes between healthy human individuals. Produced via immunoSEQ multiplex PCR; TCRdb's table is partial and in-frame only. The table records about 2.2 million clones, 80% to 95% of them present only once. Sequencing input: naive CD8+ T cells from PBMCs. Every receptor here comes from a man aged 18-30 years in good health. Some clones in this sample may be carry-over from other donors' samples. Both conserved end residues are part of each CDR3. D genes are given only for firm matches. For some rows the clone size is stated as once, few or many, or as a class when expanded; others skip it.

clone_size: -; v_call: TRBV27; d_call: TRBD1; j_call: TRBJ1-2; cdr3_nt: TGTGCCAGCAGTTCGGGGACAGACTATGGCTACACCTTC; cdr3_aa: CASSSGTDYGYTF
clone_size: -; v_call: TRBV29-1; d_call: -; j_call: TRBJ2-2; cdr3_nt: TGCAGCGTTCGCGGGACGCAGCACGGGGAGCTGTTTTTT; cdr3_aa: CSVRGTQHGELFF
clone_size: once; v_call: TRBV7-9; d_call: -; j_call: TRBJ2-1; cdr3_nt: TGTGCCAGTCAAGGGGGACCCCACAATGAGCAGTTCTTC; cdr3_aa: CASQGGPHNEQFF
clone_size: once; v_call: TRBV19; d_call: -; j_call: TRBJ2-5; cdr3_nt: TGTGCCAGTAGTATAGTTCCCCGGGACCGCCGCAAGACCCAGTACTTC; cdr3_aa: CASSIVPRDRRKTQYF
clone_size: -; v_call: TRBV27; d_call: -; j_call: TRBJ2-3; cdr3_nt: TGTGCCAGCAGTTCCTTGGGGGGCTCTAGCACAGATACGCAGTATTTT; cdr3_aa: CASSSLGGSSTDTQYF
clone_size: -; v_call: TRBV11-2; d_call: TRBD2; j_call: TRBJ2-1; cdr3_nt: TGTGCCAGCAGCTTTACTAGCGGACTAGGCTATGAGCAGTTCTTC; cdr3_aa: CASSFTSGLGYEQFF
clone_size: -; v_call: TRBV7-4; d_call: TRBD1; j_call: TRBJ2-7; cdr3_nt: TGTGCCAGCAGCTTAAGGGACAGGGCATACGAGCAGTACTTC; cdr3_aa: CASSLRDRAYEQYF
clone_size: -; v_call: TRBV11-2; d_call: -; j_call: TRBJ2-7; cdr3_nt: TGTGCCAGCAGTTTAAACAAAGCGCAGTACTTC; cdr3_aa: CASSLNKAQYF
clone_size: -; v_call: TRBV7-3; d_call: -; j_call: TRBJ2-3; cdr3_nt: TGTGCCAGCAGCATTAGTCCAGATACGCAGTATTTT; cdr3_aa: CASSISPDTQYF
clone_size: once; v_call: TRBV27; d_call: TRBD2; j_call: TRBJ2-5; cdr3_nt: TGTGCCAGCAGTCTACGACTAGCGGGAGGGCCGATCGTACAAGAGACCCAGTACTTC; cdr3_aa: CASSLRLAGGPIVQETQYF